The rows below give T cell receptor beta chains drawn from one sample of a study of T cell responses to AZD1222 COVID-19 vaccine. Produced via immunoSEQ multiplex PCR; TCRdb's table is partial and in-frame only. In the table there are over 90,000 clones, 80% to 95% of which are singletons. Material: peripheral blood, obtained 28 days after the second AZD1222 dose. The receptor source for this set is an adult who received the AZD1222 COVID-19 vaccine. CDR3s leave out the opening cysteine and the closing phenylalanine or tryptophan.

j_call v_call cdr3_aa
TRBJ2-7 TRBV6-5 ASSNPGTTYEQY
TRBJ2-1 TRBV5-1 ASSFEPGAFYNEQF
TRBJ1-5 TRBV28 ASSSTQGAGVPANQPQH
TRBJ1-5 TRBV14 ASSHSGSNQPQH
TRBJ1-4 TRBV11-2 ASSLGGAAGNEKLF
TRBJ1-2 TRBV6-5 ASTGWGGPNYGYT
TRBJ1-2 TRBV28 ASSTRTGLNYGYT
TRBJ2-7 TRBV27 ASSAGRQFYEQY
TRBJ2-7 TRBV6-1 ASSESPNLGGVYEQY
TRBJ1-2 TRBV11-2 ASSLDIGRLNYGYT
TRBJ2-3 TRBV11-2 ASSLEGQLFRGTQY
TRBJ1-1 TRBV5-5 ASSLQGAGLNTEAF
TRBJ2-3 TRBV19 ASSTRTGFGTQY
TRBJ1-1 TRBV7-9 ASSSGQLNTEAF
TRBJ2-7 TRBV19 ASRVTESSYEQY
TRBJ1-3 TRBV16 ASSQSGTSGNTIY
TRBJ2-6 TRBV6-1 ASSEASGRLSGANVLT